The rows below give T cell receptor beta chains drawn from one sample of a study of blood T cell repertoires in COVID-19. Here immunoSEQ multiplex PCR was the method, and the copy in TCRdb shows in-frame clones only, minus some. This sample has about 24,000 clones, with around 72% found just once. The sample comprised peripheral blood. The receptor set was obtained from a woman aged 80 or older with acute or convalescent COVID-19. Each CDR3 is given with its conserved first and last residue. A D gene is named only where the DNA matches it firmly. Only some rows state a clone size, as once, few, many or a class for expanded clones.

clone_size | d_call | j_call | v_call | cdr3_aa | cdr3_nt
NA | NA | TRBJ1-5 | TRBV7-8 | CASSFHGPSNQPQHF | TGTGCCAGCAGCTTCCATGGGCCGTCCAATCAGCCCCAGCATTTT
NA | TRBD2 | TRBJ2-3 | TRBV4-1 | CASSLAGVVSTDTQYF | TGCGCCAGCAGCCTAGCGGGAGTAGTGAGCACAGATACGCAGTATTTT
NA | NA | TRBJ1-2 | TRBV5-1 | CASSLNIPPVSYGYTF | TGCGCCAGCAGCTTGAACATCCCCCCTGTCTCGTATGGCTACACCTTC
NA | TRBD2 | TRBJ2-2 | TRBV5-1 | CASSLVPLLAGESNTGELFF | TGCGCCAGCAGCTTGGTCCCCCTACTAGCGGGAGAATCGAACACCGGGGAGCTGTTTTTT
NA | NA | TRBJ1-1 | TRBV5-1 | CASSPSIGLQGPNTEAFF | TGCGCCAGCAGCCCTAGCATCGGCTTACAGGGCCCGAACACTGAAGCTTTCTTT
NA | NA | TRBJ2-2 | TRBV11-2 | CASSRTFGNTGELFF | TGTGCCAGCAGCCGAACCTTCGGGAACACCGGGGAGCTGTTTTTT
NA | NA | TRBJ2-3 | TRBV6-6 | CASSPGWGTQYF | TGTGCCAGCAGCCCGGGGTGGGGTACGCAGTATTTT
once | NA | TRBJ2-7 | TRBV4-1 | CASSPGLRGSSYEQYF | TGCGCCAGCAGCCCTGGACTTAGGGGGAGCTCCTACGAGCAGTACTTC
NA | NA | TRBJ1-1 | TRBV5-1 | CASSLGSGAEAFF | TGCGCCAGCAGCTTGGGATCAGGGGCTGAAGCTTTCTTT
NA | TRBD2 | TRBJ2-7 | TRBV7-2 | CASSRRAGGRDNYEQYF | TGTGCCAGCAGCCGTCGCGCGGGGGGGAGGGACAACTACGAGCAGTACTTC
NA | TRBD2 | TRBJ2-1 | TRBV6-5 | CASSSLAGGPNEQFF | TGTGCCAGCAGTTCCCTAGCGGGGGGGCCGAATGAGCAGTTCTTC
NA | NA | TRBJ2-2 | TRBV3-1/TRBV3-2 | CASSPYVTGELFF | TGTGCCAGCAGCCCCTATGTTACCGGGGAGCTGTTTTTT
NA | NA | TRBJ2-3 | TRBV2 | CASNMGGTDTQYF | TGTGCCAGCAACATGGGAGGAACAGATACGCAGTATTTT
NA | NA | TRBJ1-1 | TRBV3-1/TRBV3-2 | CASSQRQALTEAFF | TGTGCCAGCAGCCAACGACAGGCCCTCACTGAAGCTTTCTTT
NA | NA | TRBJ1-1 | TRBV12-5 | CASGSDQGSPEAFF | TGTGCTAGTGGATCCGACCAGGGGAGCCCTGAAGCTTTCTTT
few | NA | TRBJ2-1 | TRBV3-1/TRBV3-2 | CASSQGAIQFF | TGTGCCAGCAGCCAAGGCGCAATTCAGTTCTTC
NA | NA | TRBJ2-7 | TRBV21-1 | CASRVPSGQGAHEQYF | TGTGCCAGCAGAGTTCCTTCTGGACAGGGTGCCCACGAGCAGTACTTC
NA | NA | TRBJ2-7 | TRBV7-2 | CASSLGIGGQYEQYF | TGTGCCAGCAGCCTGGGTATAGGGGGACAATACGAGCAGTACTTC
NA | TRBD1 | TRBJ1-2 | TRBV5-1 | CASSLGQGVKGYTF | TGCGCCAGCAGCTTGGGACAGGGGGTGAAAGGCTACACCTTC
few | TRBD1 | TRBJ1-1 | TRBV19 | CASSILKGQGENTEAFF | TGTGCCAGTAGTATATTGAAAGGACAGGGGGAGAACACTGAAGCTTTCTTT
NA | NA | TRBJ2-5 | TRBV12-3/TRBV12-4 | CAKCGETQYF | TGTGCAAAATGCGGAGAGACCCAGTACTTC
NA | NA | TRBJ1-1 | TRBV29-1 | CSVEGAGTEAFF | TGCAGCGTAGAAGGAGCCGGCACTGAAGCTTTCTTT
once | TRBD2 | TRBJ2-5 | TRBV6-6 | CASSSHLAGQETQYF | TGTGCCAGCAGTTCCCATTTAGCGGGACAAGAGACCCAGTACTTC
NA | NA | TRBJ1-2 | TRBV5-1 | CASSLGQIANYGYTF | TGCGCCAGCAGCTTGGGGCAGATTGCCAACTATGGCTACACCTTC
NA | TRBD1 | TRBJ1-5 | TRBV5-6 | CASSSGQWDQPQHF | TGTGCCAGCAGCTCGGGACAGTGGGATCAGCCCCAGCATTTT
NA | NA | TRBJ2-7 | TRBV30 | CAWSLSYEQYF | TGTGCCTGGAGTCTTTCCTACGAGCAGTACTTC
NA | NA | TRBJ1-1 | TRBV28 | CASSRFGGGNTEAFF | TGTGCCAGCAGTCGTTTCGGGGGGGGGAACACTGAAGCTTTCTTT
NA | NA | TRBJ2-7 | TRBV20-1 | CSASWQVTDEQYF | TGCAGTGCTAGTTGGCAGGTGACAGACGAGCAGTACTTC
NA | NA | TRBJ1-2 | TRBV5-5 | CASSLERGVGDGYTF | TGTGCCAGCAGCTTGGAAAGGGGTGTTGGGGATGGCTACACCTTC
NA | NA | TRBJ1-1 | TRBV6-5 | CASSWGGTEAFF | TGTGCCAGCAGTTGGGGAGGAACTGAAGCTTTCTTT
NA | NA | TRBJ1-5 | TRBV5-6 | CASSYLDRPHQPQHF | TGTGCCAGCAGCTACCTAGACAGGCCCCATCAGCCCCAGCATTTT
NA | TRBD2 | TRBJ2-7 | TRBV5-6 | CASSFGGRASYEQYF | TGTGCCAGCAGCTTTGGCGGGAGGGCTTCCTACGAGCAGTACTTC
NA | TRBD2 | TRBJ2-7 | TRBV9 | CASSVGLGAGIQQYF | TGTGCCAGCAGCGTGGGACTAGGGGCGGGGATTCAGCAGTACTTC
NA | TRBD1 | TRBJ1-6 | TRBV5-6 | CASSLGTGTNSPLHF | TGTGCCAGCAGCTTGGGGACAGGGACTAATTCACCCCTCCACTTT
few | NA | TRBJ1-6 | TRBV15 | CATSRDSGAEGSPLHF | TGTGCCACCAGCAGAGATTCTGGGGCGGAAGGTTCACCCCTCCACTTT
NA | TRBD1 | TRBJ1-2 | TRBV2 | CASSEANRGGRGYGYTF | TGTGCCAGCAGTGAAGCCAACAGGGGGGGAAGGGGCTATGGCTACACCTTC
once | TRBD2 | TRBJ2-1 | TRBV6-6 | CASTRGTSLSEQFF | TGTGCCAGCACGAGGGGGACTAGCTTGTCTGAGCAGTTCTTC
NA | NA | TRBJ2-1 | TRBV3-1/TRBV3-2 | CASGGSSANNEQFF | TGTGCCAGCGGAGGGTCCAGCGCTAACAATGAGCAGTTCTTC
NA | TRBD1 | TRBJ1-4 | TRBV5-1 | CASSPYRGLNEKLFF | TGCGCCAGCAGCCCATACAGGGGCCTTAATGAAAAACTGTTTTTT
NA | NA | TRBJ1-4 | TRBV15 | CATSRDPGATNEKLFF | TGTGCCACCAGCAGAGATCCTGGAGCAACTAATGAAAAACTGTTTTTT
NA | NA | TRBJ1-6 | TRBV12-3/TRBV12-4 | CASNRENSPLHF | TGTGCCAGCAACAGGGAGAATTCACCCCTCCACTTT
NA | NA | TRBJ2-7 | TRBV30 | CAWSPRYEQYF | TGTGCCTGGAGCCCTCGCTACGAGCAGTACTTC
few | TRBD1 | TRBJ1-3 | TRBV29-1 | CSVEQGGGGNTIYF | TGCAGCGTTGAACAGGGGGGCGGTGGAAACACCATATATTTT
NA | NA | TRBJ1-3 | TRBV2 | CASSPRTSRNTIYF | TGTGCCAGCAGTCCCAGGACATCGCGTAACACCATATATTTT
once | NA | TRBJ2-7 | TRBV6-5 | CASADQGKSEQYF | TGTGCCAGCGCCGATCAGGGAAAAAGCGAGCAGTACTTC
few | NA | TRBJ2-2 | TRBV7-9 | CASSQAGRVTGELFF | TGTGCCAGCAGCCAGGCGGGGAGAGTCACCGGGGAGCTGTTTTTT
NA | NA | TRBJ1-5 | TRBV3-1/TRBV3-2 | CASSQENQKKQPQHF | TGTGCCAGCAGCCAAGAGAACCAGAAGAAGCAGCCCCAGCATTTT
NA | TRBD2 | TRBJ2-1 | TRBV6-1 | CASSEIGTSVDEQFF | TGTGCCAGCAGTGAAATCGGGACTAGCGTGGATGAGCAGTTCTTC
NA | NA | TRBJ1-6 | TRBV30 | CAWRERVGYNSPLHF | TGTGCCTGGAGGGAGAGGGTAGGCTATAATTCACCCCTCCACTTT
NA | NA | TRBJ2-7 | TRBV6-5 | CASSYSITSSYEQYF | TGTGCCAGCAGTTACTCGATTACTAGCTCCTACGAGCAGTACTTC
few | NA | TRBJ1-2 | TRBV28 | CASSFEGGYTF | TGTGCCAGCAGTTTCGAGGGTGGCTACACCTTC
once | NA | TRBJ2-2 | TRBV6-2/TRBV6-3 | CASSYVGGGELFF | TGTGCCAGCAGTTACGTTGGAGGCGGGGAGCTGTTTTTT
NA | NA | TRBJ2-2 | TRBV5-5 | CASSFGRTNTGELFF | TGTGCCAGCAGCTTTGGACGGACTAACACCGGGGAGCTGTTTTTT
NA | NA | TRBJ2-2 | TRBV9 | CASSVGGSEPGELFF | TGTGCCAGCAGCGTAGGAGGGAGTGAACCCGGGGAGCTGTTTTTT
once | TRBD2 | TRBJ2-7 | TRBV18 | CASSRGVAGSREQYF | TGTGCCAGCTCCCGCGGGGTAGCGGGATCCAGGGAGCAGTACTTC
NA | TRBD1 | TRBJ1-6 | TRBV19 | CASTLGQGGSPLHF | TGTGCCAGTACCCTGGGACAGGGAGGATCACCCCTCCACTTT
NA | NA | TRBJ2-1 | TRBV19 | CASRGGGPNEQFF | TGTGCCTCTAGGGGGGGAGGGCCCAATGAGCAGTTCTTC
NA | TRBD1 | TRBJ1-6 | TRBV9 | CASSVDVTGGSPLHF | TGTGCCAGCAGCGTAGATGTCACAGGGGGTTCACCCCTCCACTTT
few | TRBD1 | TRBJ2-2 | TRBV4-1 | CASSQALTGMKSGELFF | TGCGCCAGCAGCCAAGCCCTGACAGGGATGAAGTCCGGGGAGCTGTTTTTT